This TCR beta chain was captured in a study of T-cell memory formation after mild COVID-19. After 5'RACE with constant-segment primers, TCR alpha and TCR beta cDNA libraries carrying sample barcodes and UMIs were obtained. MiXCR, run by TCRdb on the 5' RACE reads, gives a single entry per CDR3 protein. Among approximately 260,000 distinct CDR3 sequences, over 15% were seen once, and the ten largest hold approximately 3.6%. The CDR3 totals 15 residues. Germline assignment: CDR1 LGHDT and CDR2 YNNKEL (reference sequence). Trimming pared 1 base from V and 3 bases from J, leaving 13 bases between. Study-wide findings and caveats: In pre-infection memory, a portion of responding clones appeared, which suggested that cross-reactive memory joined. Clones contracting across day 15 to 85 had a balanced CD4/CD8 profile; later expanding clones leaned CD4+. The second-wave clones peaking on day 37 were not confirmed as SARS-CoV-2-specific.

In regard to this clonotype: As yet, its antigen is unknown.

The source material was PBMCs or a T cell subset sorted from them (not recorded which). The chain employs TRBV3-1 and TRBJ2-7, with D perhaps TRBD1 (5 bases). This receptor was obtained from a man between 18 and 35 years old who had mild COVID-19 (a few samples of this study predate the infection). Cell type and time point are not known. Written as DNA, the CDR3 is TGTGCCAGCAGCCAAGCTTCAGGGATAGTCTACGAGCAGTACTTC. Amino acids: CASSQASGIVYEQYF.